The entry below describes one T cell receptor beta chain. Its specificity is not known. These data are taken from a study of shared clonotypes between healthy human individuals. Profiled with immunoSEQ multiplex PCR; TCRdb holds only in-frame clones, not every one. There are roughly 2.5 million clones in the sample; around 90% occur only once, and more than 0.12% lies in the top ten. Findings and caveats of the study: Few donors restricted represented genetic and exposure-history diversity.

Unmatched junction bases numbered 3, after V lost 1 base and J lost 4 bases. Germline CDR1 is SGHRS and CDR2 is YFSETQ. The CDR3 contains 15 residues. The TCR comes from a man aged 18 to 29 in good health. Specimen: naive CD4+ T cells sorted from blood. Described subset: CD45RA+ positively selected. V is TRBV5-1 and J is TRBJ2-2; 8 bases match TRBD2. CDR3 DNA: TGCGCCAGCAGCTTGCGGGAGGGTATCACCGGGGAGCTGTTTTTT. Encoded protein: CASSLREGITGELFF.